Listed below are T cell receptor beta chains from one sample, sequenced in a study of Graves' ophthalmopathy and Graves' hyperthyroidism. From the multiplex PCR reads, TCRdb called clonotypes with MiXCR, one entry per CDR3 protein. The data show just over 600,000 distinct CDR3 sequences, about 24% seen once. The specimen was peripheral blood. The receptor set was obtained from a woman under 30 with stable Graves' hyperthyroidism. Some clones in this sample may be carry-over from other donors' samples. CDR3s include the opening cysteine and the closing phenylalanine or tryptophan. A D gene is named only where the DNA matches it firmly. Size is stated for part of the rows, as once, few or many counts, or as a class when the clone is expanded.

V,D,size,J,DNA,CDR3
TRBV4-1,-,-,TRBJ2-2,TGCGCCAGCAGCCAGAGGGGGGGCCGGGGGATGAGGACCGGGGAGCTGTTTTTT,CASSQRGGRGMRTGELFF
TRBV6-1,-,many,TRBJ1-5,TGTGCCAGCAGCCCCGCGCAGCTTAGTCAGCCCCAGCATTTT,CASSPAQLSQPQHF
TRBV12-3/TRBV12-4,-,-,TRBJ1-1,TGTGCCAGCAGTCCAGGGTGGCGGCCCGAAGCTTTCTTT,CASSPGWRPEAFF
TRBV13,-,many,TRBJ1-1,TGTGCCAGCAGCCCAACGGGGGCAGGGAACACTGAAGCTTTCTTT,CASSPTGAGNTEAFF
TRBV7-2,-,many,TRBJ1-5,TGTGCCAGCAGCAGAAATCAGAATCAGCCCCAGCATTTT,CASSRNQNQPQHF
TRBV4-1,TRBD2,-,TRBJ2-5,TGCGCCAGCAGCATTAGCGGGGGGGCCAGGGAGACCCAGTACTTC,CASSISGGARETQYF
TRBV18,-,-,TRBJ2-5,TGTGCCAGCTCACCACGGCAGGGGTTGGAGACCCAGTACTTC,CASSPRQGLETQYF
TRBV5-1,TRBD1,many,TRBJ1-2,TGCGCCAGCAGCGCGACAAGACAGGGTTTGGAGTATGGCTACACCTTC,CASSATRQGLEYGYTF
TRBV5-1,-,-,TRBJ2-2,TGCGCCAGCACCTTCACCGGGGAGCTGTTTTTT,CASTFTGELFF
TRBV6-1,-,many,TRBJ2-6,TGTGCCAGCAGTGAAGCCGAGGCTACTGGGGCCAACGTCCTGACTTTC,CASSEAEATGANVLTF
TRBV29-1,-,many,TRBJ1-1,TGCAGCGTAGATACACAGGGTTGGAACACTGAAGCTTTCTTT,CSVDTQGWNTEAFF
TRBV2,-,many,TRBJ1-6,TGTGCCAGCAGTGATGGGGATCCTAATTCACCCCTCCACTTT,CASSDGDPNSPLHF
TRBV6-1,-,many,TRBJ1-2,TGTGCCACTCTGGGAGGGGGGAACTATGGCTACACCTTC,CATLGGGNYGYTF
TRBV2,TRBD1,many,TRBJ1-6,TGTGCCAGCAGTGCGACAGGGGAAGGGAGTTCACCCCTCCACTTT,CASSATGEGSSPLHF
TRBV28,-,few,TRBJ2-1,TGTGCCAGCAGGCAATCCGGGACAATCTACAATGAGCAGTTCTTC,CASRQSGTIYNEQFF
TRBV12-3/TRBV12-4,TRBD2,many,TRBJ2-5,TGTGCCAGCAGGATAACTCCCGGGACTAGCGGGGGCTGGGAGACCCAGTACTTC,CASRITPGTSGGWETQYF
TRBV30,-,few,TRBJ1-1,TGTGCCTGGAGTGACGGGGAACCGTCGCGGGCTTTCTTT,CAWSDGEPSRAFF
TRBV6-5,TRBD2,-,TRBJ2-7,TGTGCCAGCAGTTACTCGGGTCGAGGGGACTACTACGAGCAGTACTTC,CASSYSGRGDYYEQYF
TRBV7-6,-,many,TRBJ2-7,TGTGCCAGCAGCTCATTTACGGGGGACGAGCAGTACTTC,CASSSFTGDEQYF
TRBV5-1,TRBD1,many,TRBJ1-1,TGCGCCAGCAGCTTGCAGGGGGCGCAAATTGAAGCTTTCTTT,CASSLQGAQIEAFF
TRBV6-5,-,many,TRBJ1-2,TGTGCCAGCAGGCCTTCCGAGAATTATGGCTACACCTTC,CASRPSENYGYTF
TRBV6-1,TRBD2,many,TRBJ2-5,TGTGCCAGCAGTGCAGTACCGGGACTAGCGGGCGAGACCCAGTACTTC,CASSAVPGLAGETQYF
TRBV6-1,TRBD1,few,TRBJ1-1,TGTGCCAGCGAACAGGGGTCTGAAGCTTTCTTT,CASEQGSEAFF
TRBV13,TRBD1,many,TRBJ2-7,TGTGCCAGCACCTTTTGGACAGGGAGCCCCTACGAGCAGTACTTC,CASTFWTGSPYEQYF
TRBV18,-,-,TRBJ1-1,TGTGCCAGCTCACCCACCGCCGGGGGCGGTACTCGAAACACTGAAGCTTTCTTT,CASSPTAGGGTRNTEAFF
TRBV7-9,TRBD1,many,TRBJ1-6,TGTGCCACTCAACAGGGGAGTAGCTCCTATAATTCACCCCTCCACTTT,CATQQGSSSYNSPLHF
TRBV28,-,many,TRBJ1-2,TGTGCCAGCAGTACGACAATGGATTATGGCTACACCTTC,CASSTTMDYGYTF
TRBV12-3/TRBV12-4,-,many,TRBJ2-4,TGTGCCAGCAGTCCCCCCCGGGACTCGCCCATTAAGTACTTC,CASSPPRDSPIKYF
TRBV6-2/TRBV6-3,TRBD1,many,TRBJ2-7,TGTGCCAGCCACCGGGACAGGGGCTACGAGCAGTACTTC,CASHRDRGYEQYF
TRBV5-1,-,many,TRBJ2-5,TGCGCCAGCAGCTTGGCCCCGGACGAGACCCAGTACTTC,CASSLAPDETQYF
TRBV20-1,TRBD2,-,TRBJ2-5,TGCAGTGCTAGAGATTTGACGGGGGGGGACCAAGAGACCCAGTACTTC,CSARDLTGGDQETQYF
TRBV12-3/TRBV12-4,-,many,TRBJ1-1,TGTGCCAGCAGTCAACAGGGGAACACTGAAGCTTTCTTT,CASSQQGNTEAFF
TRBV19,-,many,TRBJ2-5,TGTGCCAGTAGGAAACACGGAACCCAAGAGACCCAGTACTTC,CASRKHGTQETQYF
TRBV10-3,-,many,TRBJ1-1,TGTGCCACCGGGACTGGAGGGGACACTGAAGCTTTCTTT,CATGTGGDTEAFF
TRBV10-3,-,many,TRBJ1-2,TGTGCCATCAGCCTGAGCAGGGAGGAAGATGGCTACACCTTC,CAISLSREEDGYTF
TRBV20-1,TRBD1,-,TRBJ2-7,TGCAGTGCTACTAGACAGGGGGTAGGCTACGAGCAGTACTTC,CSATRQGVGYEQYF
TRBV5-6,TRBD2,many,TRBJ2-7,TGTGCCAGCAGCTTTTCGGCGGGGGGCTCGACCTACGAGCAGTACTTC,CASSFSAGGSTYEQYF